The 15 T cell receptor beta chains listed next were all sequenced from one sample in a study of somatic mutations in cytotoxic T cells in rheumatoid arthritis. Assay used: immunoSEQ multiplex PCR; TCRdb lists only in-frame clones, some missing. The data show 15,000 to 20,000 clones, more than 70% seen once. The sequenced sample consisted of CD8+ T cells sorted from blood. These receptors were taken from an adult with rheumatoid arthritis.

This chain joins TRBV19 and TRBJ2-1; 13 nucleotides line up with TRBD2. The CDR3 runs to 17 residues. V lost 5 bases to trimming and J lost 3 bases; unmatched junction nucleotides: 7. The germline V gene encodes CDR1 LNHDA and CDR2 SQIVND (reference sequence). The CDR3 loop reads CASSPGLAGALYNEQFF. DNA of the CDR3: TGTGCCAGTAGTCCAGGACTAGCGGGGGCCCTCTACAATGAGCAGTTCTTC. The full variable domain, its missing parts supplied by reference TRBV19 and TRBJ2-1, is DGGITQSPKYLFRKEGQNVTLSCEQNLNHDAMYWYRQDPGQGLRLIYYSQIVNDFQKGDIAEGYSVSREKKESFPLTVTSAQKNPTAFYLCASSPGLAGALYNEQFFGPGTRLTVL.

The chain is built from TRBV27 and TRBJ2-5; 11 nucleotides agree with TRBD2. The CDR3 contains 14 residues. With V trimmed by 5 bases and J by 3 bases, 2 bases remained unmatched. Germline CDR1 reads MNHEY; CDR2 reads SMNVEV (reference sequence). CDR3 in amino acids: CASSPGLAEETQYF. The CDR3 bases are TGTGCCAGCAGTCCGGGACTAGCGGAAGAGACCCAGTACTTC.

This clone was observed once. V gene TRBV7-9 combines with J gene TRBJ2-5; unclear D gene. Near its end, the DNA agrees better with TRBJ2-7, so the J call may be wrong. This CDR3 contains 14 residues. CDR1 is SEHNR and CDR2 is FQNEAQ in the germline V gene (reference sequence). The CDR3 region has the DNA TGTGCCAGCAGCTGGACGGGCCACTCCTACGAGCAGTACTTC. It encodes CASSWTGHSYEQYF.

This clone came up a few times. The V gene is TRBV4-1, the J gene TRBJ1-5, with D uncertain. This CDR3 is 15 amino acids long. V lost 4 bases, J lost 7 bases, and 17 bases lay in between. Per the germline V gene, CDR1 is MGHRA and CDR2 is YSYEKL. The CDR3 reads CASSPGGRLKQPQHF. CDR3 DNA: TGCGCCAGCAGCCCCGGTGGTCGCCTAAAGCAGCCCCAGCATTTT.

The chain carries TRBV4-1 and TRBJ2-7, with TRBD1 matching 9 bases. Trimming at V came to 3 bases and at J to 3 bases, leaving 3 bases not matched to a gene. The CDR3 has 14 residues. In germline, CDR1 is MGHRA, CDR2 YSYEKL. The DNA for the CDR3 is TGCGCCAGCAGCCATCGGGACAGGGACTACGAGCAGTACTTC. This encodes CASSHRDRDYEQYF.

V is TRBV10-2 and J is TRBJ1-5; TRBD1 is a possible D gene (6 bases). Germline V lookup: CDR1 WSHSY, CDR2 SAAADI. The CDR3 length is 13 residues. The V and J ends lost 7 bases and 6 bases respectively, with 13 bases between them. The DNA for the CDR3 is TGCGCCAGCATGGGGGGGGGCGTTCAGCCCCAGCATTTT. Translated: CASMGGGVQPQHF.

The V and J genes are TRBV2 and TRBJ1-5; D might be TRBD1 (5 bases). V was cut by 6 bases and J by 2 bases, with 11 bases left in between. The CDR3 totals 14 residues. Germline lookup yields CDR1 SNHLY and CDR2 FYNNEI. The CDR3 sequence is CASREGLGNQPQHF. CDR3 in DNA: TGTGCCAGCAGAGAGGGACTGGGCAATCAGCCCCAGCATTTT.

This chain uses TRBV4-1 with TRBJ1-1; unclear D gene. Germline V gives CDR1 MGHRA, CDR2 YSYEKL. V gave up 0 bases and J gave up 1 base, with 3 bases separating them. The CDR3 is 13 residues long. DNA for the CDR3: TGCGCCAGCAGCCAAGATAGGAACACTGAAGCTTTCTTT. Translating it yields CASSQDRNTEAFF.

V is TRBV5-6 and J is TRBJ2-1, with 11 bases fitting TRBD1. V trimming: 1 base; J trimming: 3 bases; junction bases outside the gene matches: 3. Germline assignment: CDR1 SGHDT and CDR2 YYEEEE. The CDR3 totals 16 residues. The chain's CDR3 is CASSLRGTGGYNEQFF. In DNA form, the CDR3 reads TGTGCCAGCAGCTTGCGCGGGACAGGGGGCTACAATGAGCAGTTCTTC.

The rearrangement joins TRBV6-5 to TRBJ2-5; D might be TRBD2 (6 bases). The DNA end is a closer match to TRBJ2-7, so the J assignment may be wrong. Per the germline V gene, CDR1 is MNHEY and CDR2 is SVGAGI. The CDR3 is 14 residues long. The CDR3 reads CASSGDLRAYEQYF. In DNA form, the CDR3 reads TGTGCCAGCTCGGGGGATCTAAGGGCCTACGAGCAGTACTTC.

The chain employs TRBV7-9 and TRBJ2-6, with D possibly being TRBD2 (5 bases). Trimming stripped 11 bases from V and 0 bases from J, with 11 bases between. From germline, CDR1 is SEHNR and CDR2 FQNEAQ (reference sequence). The CDR3 runs to 14 residues. CDR3 nucleotides: TGTGCCCTTATGGGGAGCTCTGGGGCCAACGTCCTGACTTTC. It is translated as CALMGSSGANVLTF.

The chain links TRBV5-6 to TRBJ2-1, with D perhaps matching TRBD2 (7 bases). Germline loops: CDR1 SGHDT, CDR2 YYEEEE. The CDR3 has 17 amino acids. V lost 0 bases, J lost 0 bases, and 13 bases lay in between. In DNA form, the CDR3 reads TGTGCCAGCAGCTTGGCCGGGGGGACAAGCTCCTACAATGAGCAGTTCTTC. Its protein is CASSLAGGTSSYNEQFF.

This rearrangement joins TRBV7-2 to TRBJ2-2; 15 bases align to TRBD2. CDR3 length: 18 amino acids. V shed 1 base, J shed 7 bases, and the junction held 7 bases outside the gene matches. The germline V gene has CDR1 SGHTA and CDR2 FQGNSA. The DNA for the CDR3 is TGTGCCAGCAGCTTAGGTGGACTAGCGGGGGGGCCTGGCGGGGAGCTGTTTTTT. It encodes CASSLGGLAGGPGGELFF.

The chain links TRBV28 to TRBJ2-7, with D possibly being TRBD1 (5 bases). Deletions cut 3 bases from V and 0 bases from J, with 18 bases between. The CDR3 is 17 residues long. Germline CDR1 is MDHEN and CDR2 is SYDVKM. CDR3 DNA: TGTGCCAGCAGTTTTTTGGACACAGGCACCAACTCCTACGAGCAGTACTTC. This gives the protein CASSFLDTGTNSYEQYF.

This rearrangement joins TRBV5-6 to TRBJ1-5, with D uncertain. Germline-derived CDR1 and CDR2 are SGHDT and YYEEEE. V lost 4 bases to trimming and J lost 0 bases, with 8 bases between them. The CDR3 covers 14 residues. CDR3 sequence (DNA): TGTGCCAGCAGCCCCGGCGGTAGCAATCAGCCCCAGCATTTT. It specifies CASSPGGSNQPQHF.